The T cell receptor (beta chain) described here comes from a study of response to subunit inactivated influenza vaccine. Study-wide results and limits: Authors suggested seasonal influenza vaccinations each recruit few new T cells.

The CDR3 runs 14 residues. J lost 4 bases, V lost 4 bases, and 5 bases had no gene match. The germline V gene encodes CDR1 SGHRS and CDR2 YFSETQ. MiXCR, applied by TCRdb to the RT-PCR reads, yields one record per CDR3 protein. This table has some 190,000 distinct CDR3 sequences, around 15% appearing once. Details on this clonotype: The antigen remains undetermined.

This sequence was found in a man aged 50-60 years who received an inactivated influenza vaccine. This rearrangement joins TRBV5-1 to TRBJ1-1, with TRBD1 identical over 9 bases. Sequencing was performed on CD8+ T cells sorted from PBMCs, taken about 5 days after vaccination. The CDR3 DNA sequence: TGCGCCAGCAGCCTGACAGGGGGGACCACTGAAGCTTTCTTT. This sequence encodes CASSLTGGTTEAFF.